The 27 T cell receptor beta chains presented below share a single source sample, sequenced in a study of Ad26.COV2.S vaccination and SARS-CoV-2 variants. The treatment: about 20 received Ad26.COV2.S at low or high dose, single or two shots; about 5 received placebo; per-sample allocation not given. Sampling took place 63 days after the first vaccine or placebo injection. The protocol was immunoSEQ multiplex PCR, while the TCRdb copy is restricted to in-frame clones and leaves out a portion. The table has around 300,000 clones, around nine tenths seen once. Sequencing was performed on peripheral blood, taken in a trial of Ad26.COV2.S vaccine versus placebo. All receptors derive from a person between 18 and 65 years old who received the Ad26.COV2.S COVID-19 vaccine or a placebo.

This chain connects TRBV28 to TRBJ1-4, with D maybe TRBD1 (6 bases). This CDR3 region has 15 residues. Germline CDR1 is MDHEN and CDR2 is SYDVKM. V was shortened by 5 bases and J by 7 bases, with 17 bases between the two germline ends. The CDR3 sequence is CASSIINLGAEKLFF. The CDR3 DNA reads as TGTGCCAGCAGTATTATAAACTTGGGGGCTGAAAAACTGTTTTTT.

The rearrangement uses TRBV9 and TRBJ2-5; 9 positions match TRBD1. This CDR3 is built from 15 residues. The germline CDR1 and CDR2 sequences are SGDLS and YYNGEE. V shed 7 bases, J shed 3 bases, and the junction held 10 bases outside the gene matches. The CDR3 coding sequence is TGTGCCAGCTCCGGACAGGGGAATTTCGAAGAGACCCAGTACTTC. It codes for CASSGQGNFEETQYF.

This clone was seen more than once but under ten times. V gene TRBV6-5 combines with J gene TRBJ2-1; 10 positions match TRBD2. With 8 bases clipped from V and 4 bases from J, the junction kept 8 bases outside the gene matches. The CDR3 covers 15 residues. In germline, CDR1 is MNHEY, CDR2 SVGAGI. The CDR3 reads CASLNGLAAYNEQFF. CDR3 sequence (DNA): TGTGCCAGCCTAAACGGACTAGCGGCTTACAATGAGCAGTTCTTC.

V gene TRBV28 combines with J gene TRBJ1-1; TRBD1 is a possible D gene (6 bases). V lost 3 bases and J lost 0, with 8 bases in between. CDR3 length: 14 residues. Germline V gene data show CDR1 as MDHEN and CDR2 as SYDVKM. The CDR3 spells CASSLRTVNTEAFF. DNA for the CDR3: TGTGCCAGCAGTTTGAGGACAGTGAACACTGAAGCTTTCTTT.

This sequence joins TRBV3-1 (or the pseudogene TRBV3-2) and TRBJ1-3; D gene uncertain. The CDR3 covers 16 residues. Trimming removed 1 base from V and 1 base from J, with 11 bases in between. The germline V gene encodes CDR1 LGHDT and CDR2 YNNKEL (reference sequence). CDR3: CASSQGWEGSGNTIYF. CDR3 in DNA: TGTGCCAGCAGCCAAGGGTGGGAGGGTTCTGGAAACACCATATATTTT.

The chain is built from TRBV6-1 and TRBJ2-5; D tentatively reads TRBD1 or TRBD2 (5 bases each). Germline V gives CDR1 MNHNS, CDR2 SASEGT. V was shortened by 3 bases and J by 5 bases, with 13 bases between the two germline ends. The CDR3 consists of 14 residues. CDR3 sequence reads: CASSDVGVGETQYF. The CDR3 DNA reads as TGTGCCAGCAGTGACGTGGGGGTAGGGGAGACCCAGTACTTC.

J is TRBJ1-5 and V is TRBV2; perhaps TRBD1 as D (6 bases). There are 16 residues in the CDR3. Germline loops: CDR1 SNHLY, CDR2 FYNNEI. The V end lost 6 bases, the J end lost 2 bases, and 17 bases lay between the germline ends. Here the CDR3 DNA reads TGTGCCAGCAGGAGGGGGGTATCTGAGGGCAATCAGCCCCAGCATTTT. Its protein product is CASRRGVSEGNQPQHF.

The chain joins TRBV19 to TRBJ2-2, with 11 bases identical to TRBD2. The J segment lost 5 bases and the V segment lost 6 bases, leaving 5 bases of the junction unmatched. The CDR3 loop spans 15 amino acids. Germline CDR1 and CDR2: LNHDA and SQIVND (reference sequence). The CDR3 coding sequence is TGTGCCAGTAGCAAACTAGCGGGGGAGACCGGGGAGCTGTTTTTT. It yields the protein CASSKLAGETGELFF.

The chain's CDR3 is CASSQMPGWLVDDGYTF. CDR3 nucleotides: TGCGCCAGCAGCCAGATGCCAGGGTGGCTCGTAGACGATGGCTACACCTTC. The chain is built from TRBV4-1 and TRBJ1-2; maybe TRBD1 (5 bases). Trimming removed 3 bases from V and 6 bases from J, with 23 bases in between. The CDR3 contains 17 residues. CDR1 and CDR2 (germline): MGHRA, YSYEKL.

The chain combines TRBV18 with TRBJ2-7, with 9 bases matching TRBD1. Trimming took 1 base from V and 4 from J; bases not matched to a gene: 11. Germline V gene data show CDR1 as KGHSH and CDR2 as LQKENI. This CDR3 has 17 amino acids. The DNA for the CDR3 is TGTGCCAGCTCACCACAAAGCCGGGACAGGGTGATGTACGAGCAGTACTTC. Its translation: CASSPQSRDRVMYEQYF.

In its sample, this clone was seen a few times. This chain uses TRBV7-9 with TRBJ2-7, with D possibly TRBD2 on 5 matching bases. V was pared by 6 bases and J by 1 base, with 7 bases between. The CDR3 length is 12 residues. CDR1 is SEHNR and CDR2 is FQNEAQ in the germline V gene (reference sequence). This chain's CDR3 is CASSRGSYEQYF. CDR3 nucleotide sequence: TGTGCCAGCAGTCGGGGTTCCTACGAGCAGTACTTC.

The J gene is TRBJ2-1, the V gene TRBV24-1, with 12 bases that match TRBD1. Germline lookup yields CDR1 KGHDR and CDR2 SFDVKD. This CDR3 has 16 amino acids. The trim removed 4 bases at V and 2 bases at J, leaving 2 bases unmatched. CDR3 amino acids: CATSDRDRGPYNEQFF. CDR3 DNA sequence: TGTGCCACCAGTGACCGGGACAGGGGGCCCTACAATGAGCAGTTCTTC.

The chain is built from TRBV5-1 and TRBJ1-2, with TRBD1 identical over 8 bases. Germline V gives CDR1 SGHRS, CDR2 YFSETQ. After removal of 4 bases from V and 6 bases from J, the junction contained 5 bases not matched to a gene. This CDR3 contains 13 residues. The CDR3: CASSQTGADGYTF. Here the CDR3 DNA reads TGCGCCAGCAGCCAGACAGGGGCGGATGGCTACACCTTC.

This sequence joins TRBV18 and TRBJ1-4; D remains unclear. From germline, CDR1 is KGHSH and CDR2 LQKENI. V lost 2 bases, J lost 0 bases, and 13 bases lay in between. CDR3 size: 17 residues. The CDR3 sequence: CASSPGRPRSTNEKLFF. The CDR3 coding sequence is TGTGCCAGCTCACCAGGCAGACCCCGATCAACTAATGAAAAACTGTTTTTT.

V and J are TRBV2 and TRBJ2-7; tentative D call: TRBD1 (6 bases). CDR3 length equals 16 residues. Trimming shortened V by 1 base and J by 0 bases, and 13 bases separated the two germline ends. CDR1 SNHLY and CDR2 FYNNEI come from the germline V gene. CDR3 coding DNA: TGTGCCAGCAGTGAAGGGGGGACACGGAGCTCCTACGAGCAGTACTTC. Amino acids: CASSEGGTRSSYEQYF.

The V gene is TRBV6-6, the J gene TRBJ1-5; 12 bases match TRBD1. V lost 6 bases to trimming and J lost 5 bases; unmatched junction nucleotides: 8. This CDR3 region has 16 residues. Germline V gives CDR1 MNHNY, CDR2 SVGAGI (reference sequence). Written as DNA, the CDR3 is TGTGCCAGCAGACTAACCGGGACAGGGGGCGATCAGCCCCAGCATTTT. Encoded protein: CASRLTGTGGDQPQHF.

This clone was detected a few times. The V and J genes are TRBV5-6 and TRBJ2-7; D call uncertain. This CDR3 region has 13 residues. Germline CDR1 SGHDT, CDR2 YYEEEE. The V end lost 1 base, the J end lost 3 bases, and 8 bases lay between the germline ends. CDR3: CASSLITDYEQYF. Here the CDR3 DNA reads TGTGCCAGCAGCTTGATTACAGACTACGAGCAGTACTTC. Supplemented by reference TRBV5-6 and TRBJ2-7, the full variable domain reads DAGVTQSPTHLIKTRGQQVTLRCSPKSGHDTVSWYQQALGQGPQFIFQYYEEEERQRGNFPDRFSGHQFPNYSSELNVNALLLGDSALYLCASSLITDYEQYFGPGTRLTVT.

The chain has TRBV6-2 or TRBV6-3 and TRBJ2-7; no clear D. The CDR3 runs 14 residues. With 2 bases removed from V and 5 bases from J, the gap between germline ends came to 13 bases. Per germline, CDR1 MNHEY and CDR2 SVGEGT. The CDR3 DNA reads as TGTGCCAGCAGTTACGTGGGTGTGAGCGACGAGCAGTACTTC. Its protein is CASSYVGVSDEQYF.

This clone came up a few times. The rearrangement uses TRBV19 and TRBJ1-1, with a tentative D call TRBD1 (6 bases). This CDR3 contains 14 residues. V was trimmed by 3 bases and J by 4 bases, leaving 12 bases between them. Germline assignment: CDR1 LNHDA and CDR2 SQIVND (reference sequence). CDR3: CASSMGHSSTEAFF. The DNA of the CDR3 is TGTGCCAGTAGTATGGGACACTCAAGCACTGAAGCTTTCTTT. Supplemented by reference TRBV19 and TRBJ1-1, the full variable domain reads DGGITQSPKYLFRKEGQNVTLSCEQNLNHDAMYWYRQDPGQGLRLIYYSQIVNDFQKGDIAEGYSVSREKKESFPLTVTSAQKNPTAFYLCASSMGHSSTEAFFGQGTRLTVV.

The chain joins TRBV6-1 to TRBJ2-3; 9 bases fit TRBD2. Germline-derived CDR1 and CDR2 are MNHNS and SASEGT. V lost 2 bases to trimming and J lost 4 bases; unmatched junction nucleotides: 4. The CDR3 totals 15 residues. CDR3 sequence reads: CASSEQASGADTQYF. In DNA form, the CDR3 reads TGTGCCAGCAGTGAACAGGCTAGCGGGGCAGATACGCAGTATTTT.

J is TRBJ2-1 and V is TRBV5-4, with 7 bases lining up with TRBD1. J lost 8 bases, V lost 0 bases, and 2 bases had no gene match. Germline CDR1 is SGHNT and CDR2 is YYREEE (reference sequence). The CDR3 runs 13 residues. In nucleotides, the CDR3 is TGTGCCAGCAGCTTGGAGGGGGCCGATGAGCAGTTCTTC. It translates to CASSLEGADEQFF.

The chain uses TRBV9 and TRBJ1-6; tentative D call: TRBD1 (5 bases). Germline assignment: CDR1 SGDLS and CDR2 YYNGEE. This CDR3 has 16 amino acids. With 7 bases removed from V and 10 bases from J, the gap between germline ends came to 24 bases. The CDR3 protein is CASGAVRGGSGSPLHF. In DNA, the CDR3 is TGTGCCAGCGGCGCCGTCCGGGGGGGGAGCGGGTCACCCCTCCACTTT.

CDR3 sequence (DNA): TGTGCCAGCAGCGGACAGGTTAACACTGAAGCTTTCTTT. This sequence encodes CASSGQVNTEAFF. The rearrangement joins TRBV6-5 to TRBJ1-1; 7 bases fit TRBD1. The V gene end was trimmed by 6 bases and the J gene end by 2 bases; junction bases not matched to a gene: 3. Germline V gene lookup returns CDR1 MNHEY and CDR2 SVGAGI. This CDR3 is built from 13 residues.

The V and J genes are TRBV25-1 and TRBJ1-4; D is perhaps TRBD1 (5 bases). This CDR3 spans 16 amino acids. Per germline, CDR1 MGHDK and CDR2 SYGVNS. Trimming stripped 1 base from V and 3 bases from J, with 12 bases between. The CDR3 sequence is CASSESAGISNEKLFF. The CDR3 nucleotides are TGTGCCAGCAGTGAATCGGCAGGGATATCTAATGAAAAACTGTTTTTT.

The V and J genes are TRBV18 and TRBJ1-2; 8 bases align to TRBD1. The CDR3 sequence is 14 residues long. V gave up 6 bases and J gave up 3 bases; unmatched junction bases: 6. Germline CDR1 KGHSH, CDR2 LQKENI. CDR3 DNA: TGTGCCAGCTCTAGCCAGGGGGCAGACTATGGCTACACCTTC. Residues: CASSSQGADYGYTF. The full variable domain, its missing parts supplied by reference TRBV18 and TRBJ1-2, is NAGVMQNPRHLVRRRGQEARLRCSPMKGHSHVYWYRQLPEEGLKFMVYLQKENIIDESGMPKERFSAEFPKEGPSILRIQQVVRGDSAAYFCASSSQGADYGYTFGSGTRLTVV.

The J gene is TRBJ1-1, the V gene TRBV18; 8 nucleotides match TRBD1. The CDR3 contains 19 residues. Germline V gives CDR1 KGHSH, CDR2 LQKENI. With 3 bases clipped from V and 3 bases from J, the junction kept 18 bases outside the gene matches. In DNA, the CDR3 is TGTGCCAGCTCACCCTCCACCGGGACAGGAGGACCTGGGGACACTGAAGCTTTCTTT. Translating it yields CASSPSTGTGGPGDTEAFF.

V usage is TRBV19 and J usage is TRBJ2-2, with a weak D call TRBD1 (5 bases). Germline CDR1 and CDR2: LNHDA and SQIVND (reference sequence). The CDR3 covers 16 residues. V was trimmed by 6 bases and J by 1 base, leaving 15 bases between them. The CDR3 here is CASSLPRRGNTGELFF. The CDR3 nucleotides read TGTGCCAGTAGCCTACCCCGAAGGGGGAACACCGGGGAGCTGTTTTTT.